This is a list of T cell receptor beta chains from one sample in a study of response to subunit inactivated influenza vaccine. TCRdb reprocessed the RT-PCR reads with MiXCR, giving one entry per CDR3 protein. The sample has about half a million distinct CDR3 sequences; approximately 9.9% are singletons. This specimen consisted of PBMCs from blood, obtained more than 35 days after vaccination. Receptor source: a man in his forties or fifties who received an inactivated influenza vaccine. Both conserved end residues are part of each CDR3. A D gene is named only where the DNA matches it firmly. Only part of the rows carry a size: once, few, many, or a class if the clone is expanded.

>TRBJ2-4|NA|NA|TRBV18|14
TGTGCCAGCTCACCACGGGGGGCTGAGGACATTCAGTACTTC
CASSPRGAEDIQYF
>TRBJ2-3|TRBD1|NA|TRBV19|15
TGTGCCAGTAGCCCCGGACAGGGGCGGGCAGATACGCAGTATTTT
CASSPGQGRADTQYF
>TRBJ1-4|NA|few|TRBV20-1|13
TGCAGTGCTAGTGGAAGCCAGGGGGAAAAACTGTTTTTT
CSASGSQGEKLFF
>TRBJ1-2|TRBD1|NA|TRBV2|12
TGTGCCAGCAGGGGACAGGGGTGGGGCTACACCTTC
CASRGQGWGYTF
>TRBJ2-3|NA|many|TRBV7-9|14
TGTGCCAGCAGCTCACAGAGGAATACAGATACGCAGTATTTT
CASSSQRNTDTQYF
>TRBJ2-2|NA|few|TRBV6-2/TRBV6-3|11
TGTGCCAGCACTCTCACCGGGGAGCTGTTTTTT
CASTLTGELFF
>TRBJ2-1|NA|NA|TRBV7-8|14
TGTGCCAGCAGCCACAACAGGGAGTACAATGAGCAGTTCTTC
CASSHNREYNEQFF
>TRBJ2-7|NA|NA|TRBV12-3/TRBV12-4|16
TGTGCCAGCAGTTTAGCGGGGGGCCCGAGACCCTACGAGCAGTACTTC
CASSLAGGPRPYEQYF
>TRBJ2-5|TRBD2|many|TRBV20-1|14
TGCAGTGCTAGAGATCTGACTAGCTGGGAGACCCAGTACTTC
CSARDLTSWETQYF
>TRBJ1-5|NA|NA|TRBV7-8|19
TGTGCCAGCAGCTTAGTACCCCGCCCTAGGACAGCGGTGAATCAGCCCCAGCATTTT
CASSLVPRPRTAVNQPQHF
>TRBJ1-4|NA|few|TRBV5-1|14
TGCGCCAGCAGTCCCGGGAGGGAGGGTGAAAGACTGTTTTTT
CASSPGREGERLFF
>TRBJ1-5|NA|many|TRBV20-1|13
TGCAGTGCTAGAGGGACAGGCAATCAGCCCCAGCATTTT
CSARGTGNQPQHF
>TRBJ2-7|NA|many|TRBV20-1|13
TGCAGTGCTAGAGATCGAGATCAGGGGGAGCAGTACTTC
CSARDRDQGEQYF
>TRBJ1-2|TRBD1|NA|TRBV28|13
TGTGCCAGCAGGAGACAGGGGATCGGTGGCTACACCTTC
CASRRQGIGGYTF
>TRBJ2-3|TRBD2|NA|TRBV7-9|16
TGTGCCAGCACGATCGCCAGCGGGGGGTACACAGATACGCAGTATTTT
CASTIASGGYTDTQYF
>TRBJ2-7|NA|NA|TRBV11-2|17
TGTGCCAGCAGCTTTGCACACCGGGACCGAGATCATGACGAGCAGTACTTC
CASSFAHRDRDHDEQYF
>TRBJ2-3|NA|many|TRBV20-1|16
TGCAGTGCTAGAGGTTTCCGGGAATATGGGGTGGATACGCAGTATTTT
CSARGFREYGVDTQYF